In its sample, the clone carrying this T cell receptor (beta chain) was seen a few times. What it recognizes is unknown. The sample belongs to a study of regulatory T cells in long-lasting Graves disease. Findings and limits, study-wide: Persistent Graves' patients showed less TCR diversity than newly diagnosed ones.

The CDR3 is 17 amino acids. The germline V gene has CDR1 SGHTA and CDR2 FQGNSA. Trimming took 0 bases from V and 2 from J; bases not matched to a gene: 7. Library construction for TCR beta used iRepertoire HTBI primers and Arm-PCR of CDR3 regions. One entry per CDR3 protein, called by TCRdb with MiXCR from the multiplex PCR reads. This sample yields 700,000 or so distinct CDR3 sequences, of which 25% to 35% are seen a single time; roughly 41% belongs to the top ten. The time point was: persistent/refractory GD, antithyroid drugs over 5 years with positive TRAb. Researchers made the TCR library from RNA that was extracted from PBMCs. An endocrinology unit in Xi'an, China, supplied the patients.

The input for sequencing was peripheral blood mononuclear cells (PBMCs), taken when the disease was refractory, from a patient treated with antithyroid drugs. The origin of this receptor is a female donor with Graves disease. The chain has TRBV7-2 and TRBJ2-7; 10 bases match TRBD2. DNA of the CDR3: TGTGCCAGCAGCTTAGCTAAAACTAGCGGGAATACCTACGAGCAGTACTTC. Residues: CASSLAKTSGNTYEQYF.